This T cell receptor beta chain was sequenced in a study of early T cells in non-severe SARS-CoV-2 infection. CDR3 length equals 17 residues. V was shortened by 4 bases and J by 0 bases, with 19 bases between the two germline ends. Germline-derived CDR1 and CDR2 are SGHRS and YFSETQ. Study results and limitations: Missing private and CD4 specificities, VDJdb matching favored anti-spike CD8 responses.

This clonotype was counted many times. No antigen is known for it. As part of library construction, unique molecular identifiers were attached to individual cDNA molecules. TCRdb re-derived calls from the 5' RACE reads in MiXCR, one entry per CDR3 protein. The profile shows 70,000 or so distinct CDR3 sequences, roughly an eighth of them singletons. The chain recombines TRBV5-1 with TRBJ1-2; D gene ambiguous. The sequence was collected from an adult who was a healthcare worker with PCR-confirmed SARS-CoV-2 infection or an uninfected control (not recorded which). What was sequenced was whole blood. The CDR3 region is CASSRRKSAAPNYGYTF. In nucleotides, the CDR3 is TGCGCCAGCAGCCGGCGGAAGAGCGCAGCTCCTAACTATGGCTACACCTTC.